This section outlines one TCR beta chain sequence together with its context. Method: immunoSEQ multiplex PCR; TCRdb's copy keeps in-frame clones and lacks some. The profile shows tens of thousands of clones, about 92% of them singletons. This entry is derived from a study of blood T cell repertoires in COVID-19. Study-level background: The United States, Italy and Spain were the sources of the acute and convalescent COVID-19 samples.

Germline values: CDR1 MNHEY, CDR2 SMNVEV (reference sequence). This CDR3 region has 14 residues. With V trimmed by 6 bases and J by 4 bases, 5 bases remained unmatched. The specimen was peripheral blood. The chain links TRBV27 to TRBJ2-7, with 11 bases identical to TRBD2. This clonotype was sampled from a man in his fifties with COVID-19, enrolled during active disease. CDR3 protein: CASRGTSGFYEQYF. As DNA, the CDR3 is TGTGCCAGCAGGGGGACTAGCGGTTTTTACGAGCAGTACTTC.